This T cell receptor (beta chain) was profiled in a study of cytomegalovirus exposure and HLA in healthy donors. General study points: Immune exposure information available was restricted to CMV serostatus. Published work reported that the classifier diagnosed cytomegalovirus status with high specificity and sensitivity. A prior analysis recorded that most TCR beta V segments were productive about 87% or about 30% of the time.

It was with 60 Vbeta and 13 Jbeta primers that the PCR ran. Sequencing used immunoSEQ multiplex PCR; TCRdb keeps in-frame clones, though not all of them. The sample records some 87,000 clones, around 85% being singletons. With respect to this clone: The antigen remains undetermined.

V lost 3 bases to trimming and J lost 8 bases; unmatched junction nucleotides: 4. CDR1 and CDR2 (germline): LGHNA, YNFKEQ. CDR3 size: 14 residues. The sequence derives from a man aged 25 to 40 in good health and CMV-seronegative. The V and J genes are TRBV4-2 and TRBJ1-4, with 9 bases lining up with TRBD1. Sequencing input: PBMCs. The CDR3 sequence is CASSQGQGAEKLFF. In nucleotides, the CDR3 is TGTGCCAGCAGCCAGGGACAGGGTGCCGAAAAACTGTTTTTT.